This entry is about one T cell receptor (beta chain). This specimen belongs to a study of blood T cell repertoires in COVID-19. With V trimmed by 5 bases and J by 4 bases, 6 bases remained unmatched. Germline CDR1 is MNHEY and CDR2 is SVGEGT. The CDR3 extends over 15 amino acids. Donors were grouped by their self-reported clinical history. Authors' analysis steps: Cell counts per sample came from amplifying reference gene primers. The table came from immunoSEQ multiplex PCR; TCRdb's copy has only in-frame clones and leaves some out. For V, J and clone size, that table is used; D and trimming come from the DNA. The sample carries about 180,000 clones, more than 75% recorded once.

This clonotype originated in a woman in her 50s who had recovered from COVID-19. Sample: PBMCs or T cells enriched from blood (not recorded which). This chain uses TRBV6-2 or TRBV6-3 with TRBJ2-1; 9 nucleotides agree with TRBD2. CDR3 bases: TGTGCCAGCAGTGGTAGGAGCGGGAGGTACAATGAGCAGTTCTTC. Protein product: CASSGRSGRYNEQFF.